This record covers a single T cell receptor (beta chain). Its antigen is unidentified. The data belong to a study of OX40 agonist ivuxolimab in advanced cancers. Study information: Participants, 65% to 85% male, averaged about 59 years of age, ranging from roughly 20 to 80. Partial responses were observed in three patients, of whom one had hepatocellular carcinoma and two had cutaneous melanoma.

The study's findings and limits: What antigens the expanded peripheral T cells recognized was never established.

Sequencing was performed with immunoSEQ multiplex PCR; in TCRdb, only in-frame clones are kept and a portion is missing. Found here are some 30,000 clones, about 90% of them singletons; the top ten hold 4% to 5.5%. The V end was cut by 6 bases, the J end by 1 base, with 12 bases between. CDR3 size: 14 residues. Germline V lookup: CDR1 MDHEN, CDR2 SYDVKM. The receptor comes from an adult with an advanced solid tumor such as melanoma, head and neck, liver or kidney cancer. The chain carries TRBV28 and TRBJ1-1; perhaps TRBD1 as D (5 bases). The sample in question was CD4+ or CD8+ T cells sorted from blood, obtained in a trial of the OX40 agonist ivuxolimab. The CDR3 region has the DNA TGTGCCAGCAGCCCTACTACAGGGAACACTGAAGCTTTCTTT. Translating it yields CASSPTTGNTEAFF.